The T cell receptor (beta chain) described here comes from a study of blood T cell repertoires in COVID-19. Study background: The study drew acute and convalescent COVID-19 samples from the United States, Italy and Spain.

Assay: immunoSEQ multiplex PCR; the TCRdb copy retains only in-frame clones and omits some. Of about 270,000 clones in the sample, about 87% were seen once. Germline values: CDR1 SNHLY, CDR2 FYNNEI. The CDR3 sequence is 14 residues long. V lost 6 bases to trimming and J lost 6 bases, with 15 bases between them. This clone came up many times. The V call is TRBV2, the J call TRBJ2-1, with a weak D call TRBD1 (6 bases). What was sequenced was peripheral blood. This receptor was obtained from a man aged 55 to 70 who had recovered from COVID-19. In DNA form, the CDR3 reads TGTGCCAGCAGGGGGATAGGCAGGGGCAATGAGCAGTTCTTC. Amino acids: CASRGIGRGNEQFF. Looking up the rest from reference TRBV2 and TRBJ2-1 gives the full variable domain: EPEVTQTPSHQVTQMGQEVILRCVPISNHLYFYWYRQILGQKVEFLVSFYNNEISEKSEIFDDQFSVERPDGSNFTLKIRSTKLEDSAMYFCASRGIGRGNEQFFGPGTRLTVL.